This TCR beta chain was sequenced during a study of cytomegalovirus exposure and HLA in healthy donors. General study points: Later on, analysis showed that most CMV-associated TCR beta chains appeared to be HLA-restricted.

With 60 Vbeta and 13 Jbeta primers, the PCR was carried out. Clones were sequenced by immunoSEQ multiplex PCR, and TCRdb holds only the in-frame ones, with some missing. The repertoire includes approximately 260,000 clones, about nine tenths of them detected once, and around 1.7% sits in the top ten. Per germline, CDR1 SGHRS and CDR2 YFSETQ. V gave up 3 bases and J gave up 6 bases; unmatched junction bases: 8. This CDR3 region has 15 residues. On this clone: Its matching antigen is unknown.

The rearrangement uses TRBV5-1 and TRBJ2-1, with 8 bases that match TRBD1. This TCR was recovered from a girl aged 2 to 10 in good health and CMV-seronegative. Sequencing used PBMCs. The CDR3 reads CASSSGQGKGNEQFF. CDR3 coding DNA: TGCGCCAGCAGCTCCGGACAGGGTAAGGGCAATGAGCAGTTCTTC.